The entry that follows covers one TCR beta chain sequence. This clone was seen many times. Its antigen remains undetermined. No base quality values were provided; no much bigger clone lies one nucleotide off. Peripheral blood samples were provided by related bone marrow donors on the day of marrow donation. Mononuclear cells from peripheral blood and bone marrow were separated by Ficoll-Hypaque density centrifugation and then cryopreserved. The CDR3 measures 16 amino acids from cysteine to phenylalanine. The only DNA kept is the CDR3, 48 bases in frame from the first base. CDR1 and CDR2, looked up from the germline V gene (reference sequence), are LNHDA and SQIVND. V is trimmed back by 3 bases and J by 5 bases, and the junction contains 5 bases that no gene match accounts for. This entry belongs to a study of T cells after posttransplantation cyclophosphamide (dated by TCRdb to between 2015 and 2016). Turning to the overall study: Using TRB sequencing, the study followed how the T cell repertoire rebuilt after myeloablative bone marrow transplantation with posttransplantation cyclophosphamide given as GVHD prophylaxis. Up to 3 additional blood samples from 2 to 5.2 years after transplant were also TRB-sequenced in 3 patients, as was pretransplant blood from a handful of patients. Blood from all 35 or so PTCy patients who had 1-year posttransplant specimens underwent TRB sequencing. Because TRA and TRB clonality were tightly correlated in fewer than ten samples, subsequent TCR analyses were focused on TRB only. Antigen receptor sequencing was done on samples from 35 to 45 PTCy-treated patients and from some 15 related bone marrow donors of those patients. Public TRB sequences were compared against a database of over 3,600 sequences linked to responses to pathogens, tumor antigens, self-antigens and alloantigens. The study at large found these results: Donor-recipient similarity was low at 1-2 months but increased during the first year, and donor CD8+ memory clones often dominated later blood repertoires. Across 45 patients, TRB clonality was highly associated with recipient CMV seropositivity and CMV reactivation, and PTCy diversity was similar to diversity in CNI/methotrexate controls. The TRB repertoires of T cells infiltrating skin or the GI tract showed only limited overlap with the TRB repertoires found in blood.

TRB sequencing was run on genomic DNA with either the immunoSEQ assay at survey resolution or the hsTCRB kit. The published analysis was carried out like this. The immunoSEQ software handled the initial read processing, while the LymphoSeq R package was used for the repertoire analyses. Clonality was computed as 1 minus normalized Shannon entropy; Gini coefficient was also calculated for each TRB dataset. Phenotypes of unsorted samples were inferred by mapping TRB sequences from sorted subsets of the recipient or donor onto the same recipient's unsorted samples. Not all clones reach the TCRdb copy of this immuneACCESS table, which keeps in-frame sequences only. Checked studies attribute under half of the gap to unresolved V genes and leave the rest unexplained. That table furnishes V, J and clone size, whereas the DNA furnished D and trimming. The table notes 44,000 or so clones here, none of them singletons. The ten largest account for 2% to 2.5% of the sample.

The TCR sequence derives from a man between 35 and 55 years old in good health, CMV-negative, and a related stem cell transplant donor. The source material was PBMCs. The chain is assembled from TRBV19 and TRBJ2-2, with 11 junctional bases fitting TRBD2. The bases are TGTGCCAGTAGTATTCGTACTAGCGGGAGAACCGGGGAGCTGTTTTTT. This translates into CASSIRTSGRTGELFF.